What follows is one TCR beta chain and its context. This sample is drawn from a study of blood T cell repertoires in COVID-19. About the research overall: Some COVID-19 samples were acute and others convalescent; all came from the United States, Italy and Spain. Sources were T cells, B-cell-depleted T cells, or PBMCs; the material itself was cDNA or gDNA.

TCRdb's table, derived via immunoSEQ multiplex PCR, lists solely in-frame clones and lacks some. The sample yields 35,000 to 50,000 clones, around 90% seen once. With 3 bases clipped from V and 1 base from J, the junction kept 4 bases outside the gene matches. Germline CDR1 and CDR2: GTSNPN and SVGIG (reference sequence). This CDR3 is 15 amino acids long. Sequenced input: peripheral blood. The sequence came from a human donor in a cohort sampled during active COVID-19. V is TRBV30 and J is TRBJ2-2; 8 bases are a match to TRBD2. The CDR3 is CAWRSAGGNTGELFF. The CDR3 bases are TGTGCCTGGAGATCTGCGGGAGGGAACACCGGGGAGCTGTTTTTT.